This entry lists 10 T cell receptor beta chains sequenced from one sample in a study of cytomegalovirus exposure and HLA in healthy donors. Primers included in the PCR were 60 Vbeta and 13 Jbeta primers. Sequenced by immunoSEQ multiplex PCR; TCRdb stores in-frame clones only, minus some. The sample carries 150,000 to 200,000 clones, 65% to 90% recorded once. The sample was PBMCs. The receptors originated from a man aged 35-49 years in good health and CMV-seropositive.

The CDR3 here is CASSYLRGGETQYF. The CDR3 region has the DNA TGTGCCAGCAGTTACTTGCGCGGAGGTGAGACCCAGTACTTC. This chain uses TRBV6-6 with TRBJ2-5; D is perhaps TRBD2 (5 bases). CDR3 length: 14 amino acids. Germline loops: CDR1 MNHNY, CDR2 SVGAGI (reference sequence). Trimming stripped 1 base from V and 5 bases from J, with 11 bases between.

The V gene is TRBV5-4, the J gene TRBJ2-3, with 8 bases lining up with TRBD2. The CDR3 totals 17 residues. J lost 1 base, V lost 0 bases, and 7 bases had no gene match. Germline V gene sequence: CDR1 SGHNT, CDR2 YYREEE (reference sequence). CDR3 region: CASSLEPGGPRTDTQYF. CDR3 bases: TGTGCCAGCAGCTTGGAGCCGGGGGGGCCCCGCACAGATACGCAGTATTTT.

This chain joins TRBV5-6 and TRBJ2-5, with D tentatively TRBD2 (6 bases). The J call may be faulty, since TRBJ2-7 better matches the DNA end. In germline, CDR1 is SGHDT, CDR2 YYEEEE. The length of the CDR3 is 15 residues. In DNA form, the CDR3 reads TGTGCCAGCAGCCGTGGGGGACTTAGCTCCTACGAGCAGTACTTC. This codes for CASSRGGLSSYEQYF.

This chain connects TRBV4-3 to TRBJ2-7; 10 bases agree with TRBD1. CDR1 and CDR2 from the germline V gene are LGHNA and YSLEER. This CDR3 has 14 amino acids. V was clipped by 6 bases and J by 3 bases; unmatched bases: 5. This CDR3 reads CASSPRTGGYEQYF. CDR3 sequence (DNA): TGCGCCAGCAGTCCTAGGACAGGGGGCTACGAGCAGTACTTC.

V is TRBV6-4 and J is TRBJ2-1; 11 nucleotides line up with TRBD1. The CDR3 has 16 residues. The trim removed 4 bases at V and 9 bases at J, leaving 11 bases unmatched. The germline V gene has CDR1 MRHNA and CDR2 SNTAGT. CDR3 region: CASSVLGQGADGEQFF. The CDR3 nucleotides are TGTGCCAGCAGTGTCCTAGGACAGGGGGCGGACGGTGAGCAGTTCTTC.

The genes are TRBV30 and TRBJ2-7, with a possible D match to TRBD1 (6 bases). The CDR3 length is 13 residues. The V gene lost 0 bases and the J gene lost 5 bases, with 11 bases spanning the gap. Germline CDR1 and CDR2: GTSNPN and SVGIG (reference sequence). The CDR3 nucleotides are TGTGCCTGGAGTGTAATCAGGGGAAACGAGCAGTACTTC. Protein sequence: CAWSVIRGNEQYF.

The chain combines TRBV28 with TRBJ2-7, with D hard to call. Trimming pared 7 bases from V and 0 bases from J, leaving 4 bases between. CDR1 is MDHEN and CDR2 is SYDVKM in the germline V gene. This CDR3 has 11 amino acids. The CDR3 DNA is TGTGCCAGCACCCGCTCCTACGAGCAGTACTTC. Translating gives CASTRSYEQYF.

The J gene is TRBJ2-7, the V gene TRBV9; 9 positions match TRBD1. The CDR3 sequence is 15 residues long. Germline V gene lookup returns CDR1 SGDLS and CDR2 YYNGEE. Trimming took 4 bases from V and 0 from J; bases not matched to a gene: 5. This chain's CDR3 is CASSKRTGDSYEQYF. CDR3 coding DNA: TGTGCCAGCAGCAAACGGACAGGGGACTCCTACGAGCAGTACTTC.

J is TRBJ2-7 and V is TRBV6-5; 9 bases match TRBD2. Germline values: CDR1 MNHEY, CDR2 SVGAGI. V lost 7 bases and J lost 6; bases outside the gene matches: 7. The CDR3 is 13 residues long. CDR3 sequence (DNA): TGTGCCAGCAAAAACGGCGGGGGGGTCGAGCAGTACTTC. Translated: CASKNGGGVEQYF.

This clone was detected a few times. The chain uses TRBV5-8 and TRBJ2-7; D is unresolved. The CDR3 has 11 amino acids. CDR1 is SGHTS and CDR2 is YDEGEE in the germline V gene. V was shortened by 7 bases and J by 2 bases, with 7 bases between the two germline ends. CDR3 region: CASQTAYEQYF. The CDR3 DNA is TGTGCCAGCCAAACAGCCTACGAGCAGTACTTC.